This T cell receptor (beta chain) was identified in a study of T cells in Graves' hyperthyroidism and ophthalmopathy. This clonotype turned up a few times. Its antigen is undetermined. Findings and limits, study-wide: Model output signaled ophthalmopathy a median roughly six months ahead of onset. Ophthalmopathy stood apart from stable hyperthyroidism in a 13 V-J model. Among clonotypes expanded in thyroid above 0.001, most were also found in blood.

The trim removed 0 bases at V and 2 bases at J, leaving 14 bases unmatched. CDR1 is SGHVS and CDR2 is FNYEAQ in the germline V gene. The CDR3 runs 20 residues. From RNA transcripts, TCR beta CDR3 regions were amplified. In the first-round RT-PCR of the TCR CDR3, the HTBI primer set was used. TCRdb reprocessed the multiplex PCR reads with MiXCR, giving one entry per CDR3 protein. The table shows around 450,000 distinct CDR3 sequences, with about an eighth occurring only once. Thyroid ultrasound, orbital computed tomography, clinical symptoms, and serum thyroxine and TRAb underpinned diagnoses. This TCR came from a woman younger than 35 with Graves' hyperthyroidism. This rearrangement joins TRBV7-6 to TRBJ2-1; 9 bases match TRBD2. Sequences were obtained from blood. CDR3 protein: CASSLAGFGSGGVAYNEQFF. CDR3 nucleotide sequence: TGTGCCAGCAGCTTAGCGGGGTTTGGTAGCGGGGGAGTTGCCTACAATGAGCAGTTCTTC.